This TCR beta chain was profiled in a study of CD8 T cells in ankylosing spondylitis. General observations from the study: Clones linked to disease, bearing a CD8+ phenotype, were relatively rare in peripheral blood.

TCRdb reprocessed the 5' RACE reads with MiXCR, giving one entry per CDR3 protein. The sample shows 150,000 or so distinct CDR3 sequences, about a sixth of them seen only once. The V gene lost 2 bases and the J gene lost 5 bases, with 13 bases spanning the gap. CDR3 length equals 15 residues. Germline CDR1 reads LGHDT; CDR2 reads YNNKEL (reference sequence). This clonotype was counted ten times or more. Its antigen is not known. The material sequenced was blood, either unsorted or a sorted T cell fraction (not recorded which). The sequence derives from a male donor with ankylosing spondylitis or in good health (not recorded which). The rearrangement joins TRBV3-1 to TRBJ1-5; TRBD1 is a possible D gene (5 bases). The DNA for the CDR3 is TGTGCCAGCAGCCAAAGCAACTGGGGGGATCAGCCCCAGCATTTT. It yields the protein CASSQSNWGDQPQHF.